The present T cell receptor (beta chain) was sequenced within a study of identical twins. Study results and caveats: Cross-sectional statistics, not tracking of the same donors, supported the conclusions. Abundant beta clonotypes from cord blood had fewer insertions, unlike memory repertoires, which showed none.

This CDR3 has 15 amino acids. V shed 5 bases and J shed 4 bases, with 17 bases lying between them. Germline CDR1 and CDR2: SQVTM and ANQGSEA. MiXCR, applied by TCRdb to the 5' RACE reads, yields one record per CDR3 protein. The sample shows about 1.7 million distinct CDR3 sequences, roughly a third of them seen only once. In regard to this clonotype: No antigen is known for it.

The sequenced sample was cord blood. This sequence joins TRBV29-1 and TRBJ1-4, with D maybe TRBD1 (5 bases). The TCR originated in a newborn girl in good health. CDR3 bases: TGCAGCGTTCCGGCAGGGAAGGGGCTTAATGAAAAACTGTTTTTT. This codes for CSVPAGKGLNEKLFF.